The present T cell receptor beta chain was sequenced within a study of beta chain features in type 1 diabetes. The entirety of the isolated RNA underwent reverse transcription, so expressed TCRB transcripts were sequenced. Sequencing used immunoSEQ multiplex PCR; TCRdb keeps in-frame clones, though not all of them. The sample holds 240,000 or so clones, around 26% seen once. CDR1 is MNHEY and CDR2 is SMNVEV in the germline V gene (reference sequence). CDR3 size: 12 residues. A word on this clone: One end of the junction is discordant with germline, which a read error may explain.

This chain joins TRBV27 and TRBJ1-1; 10 nucleotides line up with TRBD1. This sequence originates from a man younger than 40 in good health. The sample comprised central memory CD4+ T cells from blood. The CDR3 DNA reads TGTGCCAGCAGCTCCGTGACAGGGGGCTTCTTTTTT. Translated: CASSSVTGGFFF.